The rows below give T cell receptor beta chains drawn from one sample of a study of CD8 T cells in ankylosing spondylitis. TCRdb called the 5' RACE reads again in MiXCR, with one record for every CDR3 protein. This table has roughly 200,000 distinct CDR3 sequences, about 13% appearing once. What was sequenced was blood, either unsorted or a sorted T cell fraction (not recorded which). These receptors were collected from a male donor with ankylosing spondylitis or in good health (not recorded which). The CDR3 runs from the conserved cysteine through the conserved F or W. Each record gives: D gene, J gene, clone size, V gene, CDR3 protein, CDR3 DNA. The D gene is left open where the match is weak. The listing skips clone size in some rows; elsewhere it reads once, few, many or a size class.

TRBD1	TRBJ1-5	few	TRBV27	CATGTGAGNQPQHF	TGTGCCACCGGGACAGGGGCTGGCAATCAGCCCCAGCATTTT
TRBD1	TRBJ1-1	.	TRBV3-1	CASSPWTGGPNTEAFF	TGTGCCAGCAGCCCCTGGACAGGGGGCCCCAACACTGAAGCTTTCTTT
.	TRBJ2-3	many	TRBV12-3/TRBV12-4	CASSLSGTDTQYF	TGTGCCAGCAGTTTATCGGGGACAGATACGCAGTATTTT
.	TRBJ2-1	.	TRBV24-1	CATSDLTSNEQFF	TGTGCCACCAGTGATCTTACCTCCAATGAGCAGTTCTTC
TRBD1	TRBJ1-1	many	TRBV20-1	CSARVKGTGNTEAFF	TGCAGTGCTAGAGTAAAAGGGACAGGGAACACTGAAGCTTTCTTT
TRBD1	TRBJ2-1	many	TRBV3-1	CASSQTGQINEQFF	TGTGCCAGCAGCCAAACGGGACAGATCAATGAGCAGTTCTTC
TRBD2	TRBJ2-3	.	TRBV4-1	CASSPGWTSGVSQYF	TGCGCCAGCAGCCCTGGATGGACTAGCGGGGTCTCGCAGTATTTT
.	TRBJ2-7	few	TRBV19	CASSSEFAYEQYF	TGTGCCAGTAGTTCAGAATTTGCCTACGAGCAGTACTTC
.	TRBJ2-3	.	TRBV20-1	CSGPPGLLTDTQYF	TGCAGTGGACCCCCGGGACTCCTCACAGATACGCAGTATTTT
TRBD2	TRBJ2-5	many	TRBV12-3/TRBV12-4	CASSLQRGLQETQYF	TGTGCCAGCAGTTTACAGCGGGGCCTCCAAGAGACCCAGTACTTC
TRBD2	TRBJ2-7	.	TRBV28	CASSLSPSGSYEQCF	TGTGCCAGCAGTTTATCCCCTAGCGGCTCCTACGAGCAGTGCTTC
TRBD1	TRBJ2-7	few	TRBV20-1	CSARDWDSSLYEQYF	TGCAGTGCTAGAGATTGGGACAGCTCTCTCTACGAGCAGTACTTC
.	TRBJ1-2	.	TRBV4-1	CASSQGVGANGYTF	TGCGCCAGCAGCCAAGGGGTGGGGGCTAATGGCTACACCTTC
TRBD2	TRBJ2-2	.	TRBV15	CATSREGSGLAGSGELFF	TGTGCCACCAGCAGAGAGGGGTCGGGACTAGCTGGGAGCGGGGAGCTGTTTTTT
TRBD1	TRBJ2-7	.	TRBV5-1	CASSLGRTGSSYEQYF	TGCGCCAGCAGCTTGGGTAGGACAGGGAGCTCCTACGAGCAGTACTTC
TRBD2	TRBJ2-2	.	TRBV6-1	CASSRTSGKVSGELFF	TGTGCCAGCAGTCGGACTAGCGGGAAAGTAAGCGGGGAGCTGTTTTTT
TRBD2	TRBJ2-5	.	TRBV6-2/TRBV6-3	CASRLRTSGDQETQYF	TGTGCCAGCAGGCTGAGGACTAGCGGTGATCAAGAGACCCAGTACTTC
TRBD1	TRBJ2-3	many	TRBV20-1	CSVGTGEIDTQYF	TGCAGTGTAGGGACAGGGGAAATAGATACGCAGTATTTT
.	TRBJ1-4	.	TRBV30	CACPGTEGEKLFF	TGTGCCTGCCCCGGGACCGAAGGAGAAAAACTGTTTTTT
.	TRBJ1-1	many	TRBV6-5	CASSPDSTEAFF	TGTGCCAGCAGTCCTGACAGTACTGAAGCTTTCTTT
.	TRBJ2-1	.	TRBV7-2	CASSPTSFPYNEQFF	TGTGCCAGCAGCCCAACTAGCTTTCCCTACAATGAGCAGTTCTTC
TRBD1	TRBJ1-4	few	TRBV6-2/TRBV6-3	CASSPPGGQNEKLFF	TGTGCCAGCAGTCCGCCCGGGGGACAGAACGAAAAACTGTTTTTT
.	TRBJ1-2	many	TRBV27	CASGTSTYGYTF	TGTGCCAGCGGCACTAGTACCTATGGCTACACCTTC
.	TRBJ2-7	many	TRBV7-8	CASSLEEEPRGEQYF	TGTGCCAGCAGCCTAGAAGAGGAACCGAGGGGGGAGCAGTACTTC
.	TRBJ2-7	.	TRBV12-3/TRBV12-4	CASSLLVHEQYF	TGTGCCAGCAGTTTATTAGTCCACGAGCAGTACTTC
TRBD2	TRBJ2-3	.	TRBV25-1	CASSEYTGGGTDTQYF	TGTGCCAGCAGTGAATATACGGGCGGGGGGACAGATACGCAGTATTTT
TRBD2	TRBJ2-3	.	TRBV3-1	CASSSIAGGPDTQYF	TGTGCCAGCAGCTCGATAGCGGGAGGGCCGGATACGCAGTATTTT
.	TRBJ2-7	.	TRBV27	CASSGEGWANEQYF	TGTGCCAGCAGTGGAGAAGGGTGGGCTAACGAGCAGTACTTC
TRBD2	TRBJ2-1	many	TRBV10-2	CASSESGSGSIYEQFF	TGCGCCAGCAGTGAGTCCGGTAGCGGGAGTATATATGAGCAGTTCTTC
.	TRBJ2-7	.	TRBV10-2	CASSESNIAYEQYF	TGCGCCAGCAGTGAGTCAAACATCGCCTACGAGCAGTACTTC
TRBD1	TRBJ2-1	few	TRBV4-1	CASSQTGQVNEQFF	TGCGCCAGCAGCCAAACCGGACAGGTTAATGAGCAGTTCTTC
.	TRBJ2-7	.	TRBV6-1	CASSEAWLTYEQYF	TGTGCCAGCAGTGAAGCATGGCTAACATACGAGCAGTACTTC
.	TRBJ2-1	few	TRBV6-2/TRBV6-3	CASSYGGPVNEQFF	TGTGCCAGCAGTTACGGGGGGCCGGTCAATGAGCAGTTCTTC
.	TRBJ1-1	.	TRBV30	CAWSTATTEAFF	TGTGCCTGGAGTACCGCGACCACTGAAGCTTTCTTT
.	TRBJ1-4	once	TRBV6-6	CASGYEKLFF	TGTGCCAGCGGCTATGAAAAACTGTTTTTT
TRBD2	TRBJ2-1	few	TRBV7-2	CASSPGLLGNEQFF	TGTGCCAGCAGCCCGGGACTACTCGGGAATGAGCAGTTCTTC
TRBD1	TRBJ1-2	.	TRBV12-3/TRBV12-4	CASSPTGKNGYTF	TGTGCCAGCAGTCCGACAGGGAAGAATGGCTACACCTTC
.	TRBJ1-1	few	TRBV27	CASSLSWGSPEAFF	TGTGCCAGCAGTTTAAGTTGGGGAAGCCCTGAAGCTTTCTTT
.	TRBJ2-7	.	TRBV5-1	CATSPGAGQDEQYF	TGCGCCACTTCGCCCGGGGCAGGGCAGGACGAGCAGTACTTC
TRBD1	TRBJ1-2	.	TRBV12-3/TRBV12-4	CASSPDRWLDGYTF	TGTGCCAGCAGTCCGGACAGGTGGTTGGATGGCTACACCTTC
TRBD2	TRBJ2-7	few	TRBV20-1	CSARDPIAGVPWEQYF	TGCAGTGCTAGAGATCCGATAGCGGGAGTCCCTTGGGAGCAGTACTTC